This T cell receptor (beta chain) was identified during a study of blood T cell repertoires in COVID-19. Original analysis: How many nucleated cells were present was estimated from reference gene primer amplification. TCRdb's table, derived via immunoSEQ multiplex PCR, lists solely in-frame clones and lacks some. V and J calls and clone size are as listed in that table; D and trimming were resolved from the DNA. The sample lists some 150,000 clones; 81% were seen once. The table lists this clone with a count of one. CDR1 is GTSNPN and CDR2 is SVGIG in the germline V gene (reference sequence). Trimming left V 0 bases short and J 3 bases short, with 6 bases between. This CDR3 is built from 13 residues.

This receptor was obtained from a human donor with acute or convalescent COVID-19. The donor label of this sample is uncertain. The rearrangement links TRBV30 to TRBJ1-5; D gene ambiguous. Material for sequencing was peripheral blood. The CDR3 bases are TGTGCCTGGAGTGTGGAGGACAATCAGCCCCAGCATTTT. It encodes CAWSVEDNQPQHF.